The next 9 T cell receptor beta chains were all read from a single sample in a study of T cells after yellow fever vaccination. TCRdb independently ran MiXCR on the 5' RACE reads; one entry per CDR3 protein. Among some 400,000 distinct CDR3 sequences, roughly 6.1% were seen once, and the ten largest hold 15%. Sample: PBMCs, taken 5 days after the yellow fever booster vaccination. Source of these receptors: a man aged 30-40 years who received the YFV17D yellow fever vaccine.

There are a few counts of this clonotype. The chain is built from TRBV12-3 or TRBV12-4 and TRBJ2-5; no firm D call. This CDR3 has 14 residues. Trimming left V 5 bases short and J 1 base short, with 11 bases between. CDR3 in amino acids: CASSPSSSQETQYF. The CDR3 nucleotides are TGTGCCAGCAGTCCCTCAAGCTCCCAAGAGACCCAGTACTTC.

This clonotype was observed a few times. CDR3 DNA sequence: TGCAGCGTTGATGAGCGCTATGGCTACACCTTC. It translates to CSVDERYGYTF. This sequence joins TRBV29-1 and TRBJ1-2; D unresolved. The CDR3 consists of 11 residues. From germline, CDR1 is SQVTM and CDR2 ANQGSEA. V lost 3 bases, J lost 4 bases, and 6 bases lay in between.

This clonotype was observed many times. This chain links TRBV12-3 or TRBV12-4 with TRBJ1-1; TRBD1 matches at 7 bases. The trim removed 5 bases at V and 6 bases at J, leaving 9 bases unmatched. The CDR3 covers 14 residues. CDR3 nucleotides: TGTGCCAGCAGTCAAATACAGGGGAAGGCTGAAGCTTTCTTT. This encodes CASSQIQGKAEAFF.

This clonotype was seen repeatedly, ten times or more. The V call is TRBV20-1, the J call TRBJ2-7; D is perhaps TRBD2 (7 bases). This CDR3 has 13 amino acids. The V and J ends lost 3 bases and 3 bases respectively, with 12 bases between them. Germline V gene lookup returns CDR1 DFQATT and CDR2 SNEGSKA (reference sequence). CDR3 sequence: CSARGGQIYEQYF. The CDR3 DNA reads TGCAGTGCTAGGGGGGGGCAAATCTACGAGCAGTACTTC.

This clonotype was counted ten times or more. J is TRBJ2-5 and V is TRBV20-1, with D possibly matching TRBD2 (6 bases). This CDR3 contains 14 residues. Trimming left V 6 bases short and J 5 bases short, with 19 bases between. CDR1 is DFQATT and CDR2 is SNEGSKA in the germline V gene (reference sequence). The CDR3 spells CSAPMGGEGETQYF. The CDR3 nucleotides read TGCAGTGCCCCCATGGGGGGAGAAGGGGAGACCCAGTACTTC.

This chain connects TRBV20-1 to TRBJ2-7, with a possible D match to TRBD2 (5 bases). CDR3 length: 16 amino acids. V lost 6 bases and J 0 bases, leaving 21 bases between the germline ends. The germline V gene has CDR1 DFQATT and CDR2 SNEGSKA (reference sequence). The CDR3 spells CSAPQEAGFSSYEQYF. CDR3 nucleotides: TGCAGTGCGCCCCAGGAGGCGGGCTTTAGCTCCTACGAGCAGTACTTC.

Only a few counts were recorded for this clonotype. This CDR3 is CASSPAGVVNNEQFF. CDR3 in DNA: TGTGCCAGCAGTCCAGCGGGAGTCGTCAACAATGAGCAGTTCTTC. The V gene is TRBV7-9, the J gene TRBJ2-1; 8 bases match TRBD2. The CDR3 extends over 15 amino acids. Germline assignment: CDR1 SEHNR and CDR2 FQNEAQ (reference sequence). V was clipped by 6 bases and J by 5 bases; unmatched bases: 9. The variable domain in full, completed from reference TRBV7-9 and TRBJ2-1, reads DTGVSQNPRHKITKRGQNVTFRCDPISEHNRLYWYRQTLGQGPEFLTYFQNEAQLEKSRLLSDRFSAERPKGSFSTLEIQRTEQGDSAMYLCASSPAGVVNNEQFFGPGTRLTVL.

This clonotype was found many times. The rearrangement joins TRBV20-1 to TRBJ2-3; no definite D call. There are 14 residues in the CDR3. V lost 6 bases, J lost 8 bases, and 21 bases lay in between. The germline CDR1 and CDR2 sequences are DFQATT and SNEGSKA (reference sequence). In nucleotides, the CDR3 is TGCAGTGCCACTGAACTTGCCGGGTGGGGTACGCAGTATTTT. Protein product: CSATELAGWGTQYF.

In regard to this clonotype: A much larger clone is a single base away; this may be a read error. No conserved phenylalanine or tryptophan ends this CDR3, so it is likely a read error. The chain has TRBV12-3 or TRBV12-4 and TRBJ2-3; maybe TRBD2 (6 bases). This CDR3 has 13 amino acids. The CDR3 is CASGRSRTDRQYL. CDR3 in DNA: TGTGCCAGCGGGAGGTCCCGCACAGATAGGCAGTATCTT.